This T cell receptor (beta chain) appears in the sequencing data of a study of blood T cell repertoires in COVID-19. As for the study in general: The origin of the acute and convalescent COVID-19 samples was the United States, Italy and Spain.

V lost 3 bases, J lost 14 bases, and 11 bases lay in between. This CDR3 is built from 12 residues. CDR1 and CDR2 (germline): MNHNS, SASEGT. Profiling relied on immunoSEQ multiplex PCR, and the TCRdb table lists in-frame clones only, not all of them. Among 250,000 to 350,000 clones listed, 75% to 90% were seen once. The count of this clone is one. Researchers sorted participants into cohorts using their self-reported clinical history. Recovery meant two consecutive negative NP/OP PCR tests, professional clearance, or resolved symptoms. Sequencing used PBMCs or T cells enriched from blood (not recorded which). The sequence came from a young woman who had recovered from COVID-19. The rearrangement joins TRBV6-1 to TRBJ1-6, with D hard to call. This CDR3 is CASSEGRATLHF. CDR3 sequence (DNA): TGTGCCAGCAGTGAGGGGAGGGCCACCCTCCACTTT.